The 30 T cell receptor beta chains given below trace back to one sample, sequenced in a study of T cells in Graves' hyperthyroidism and ophthalmopathy. TCR beta CDR3 regions were amplified from RNA. HTBI primers were used for first-round RT-PCR of the TCR CDR3. TCRdb called the multiplex PCR reads again in MiXCR, with one record for every CDR3 protein. The sample yields some 510,000 distinct CDR3 sequences, around 20% seen once. What was sequenced was blood. These receptors all stem from a man between 18 and 29 years old with Graves' hyperthyroidism.

The J gene is TRBJ1-1, the V gene TRBV18; D not certain. Per germline, CDR1 KGHSH and CDR2 LQKENI. This CDR3 is 15 amino acids long. The V and J ends lost 3 bases and 5 bases respectively, with 16 bases between them. The CDR3 spells CASSPHPEGRTEAFF. Here the CDR3 DNA reads TGTGCCAGCTCACCCCACCCGGAGGGCAGGACTGAAGCTTTCTTT.

In this sample, this clonotype turned up many times. The genes are TRBV6-1 and TRBJ2-7, with D possibly being TRBD1 (5 bases). Germline lookup yields CDR1 MNHNS and CDR2 SASEGT. Trimming left V 6 bases short and J 0 bases short, with 15 bases between. CDR3 size: 15 residues. The DNA of the CDR3 is TGTGCCAGCAGCGAATTAGGGGCCAGCTCCTACGAGCAGTACTTC. This translates into CASSELGASSYEQYF.

In its sample, this clonotype was seen many times. This chain joins TRBV20-1 and TRBJ1-2; D is perhaps TRBD1 (5 bases). The V end lost 4 bases, the J end lost 4 bases, and 13 bases lay between the germline ends. The CDR3 spans 13 residues. The germline V gene has CDR1 DFQATT and CDR2 SNEGSKA (reference sequence). The CDR3 coding sequence is TGCAGTGCTAACGCGGCAGGGACCTATGGCTACACCTTC. The encoded protein is CSANAAGTYGYTF.

This clonotype was found many times. This rearrangement joins TRBV6-2 or TRBV6-3 to TRBJ2-7; D is possibly TRBD1 (5 bases). CDR3 length: 14 residues. Per germline, CDR1 MNHEY and CDR2 SVGEGT. Trimming left V 6 bases short and J 0 bases short, with 12 bases between. This CDR3 is CASRPGRGSYEQYF. Here the CDR3 DNA reads TGTGCCAGCAGGCCCGGTAGGGGCTCCTACGAGCAGTACTTC.

Of note for this clonotype: A much larger clone sits a single nucleotide away, making a read error possible. The chain is built from TRBV24-1 and TRBJ2-7; TRBD1 or TRBD2 may be the D gene (5 bases each). Germline CDR1 reads KGHDR; CDR2 reads SFDVKD. The CDR3 covers 15 residues. The CDR3, as DNA: TGTGCCACCAGTGAGGGTGGGGCAGGGAGCTACGGGCAGTACTTC. This codes for CATSEGGAGSYGQYF.

The V call is TRBV6-1, the J call TRBJ1-2; D is unclear. V gave up 6 bases and J gave up 7 bases, with 12 bases separating them. The CDR3 extends over 12 amino acids. Germline values: CDR1 MNHNS, CDR2 SASEGT. CDR3 sequence: CASSESPTGYTF. For the CDR3, the DNA is TGTGCCAGCAGCGAGAGCCCCACTGGCTACACCTTC.

At least ten counts were recorded for this clonotype. CDR3 in amino acids: CASSYSRGGNYEQYF. CDR3 nucleotides: TGTGCCAGCAGTTACTCTCGGGGGGGCAACTACGAGCAGTACTTC. The V call is TRBV6-5, the J call TRBJ2-7, with 8 bases aligning to TRBD2. The germline V gene encodes CDR1 MNHEY and CDR2 SVGAGI. The V and J ends lost 0 bases and 3 bases, in that order; junction bases with no gene match: 4. The CDR3 covers 15 residues.

This clonotype was detected ten times or more. The J gene is TRBJ2-7, the V gene TRBV11-2, with 7 bases aligning to TRBD1. Trimming cost V 3 bases and J 3 bases; bases outside gene matches: 8. Germline CDR1 reads SGHAT; CDR2 reads FQNNGV. The CDR3 covers 15 residues. The CDR3, as DNA: TGTGCCAGCAGCTTCCGGGACAGTGTTTACTACGAGCAGTACTTC. Translation: CASSFRDSVYYEQYF.

In its sample, this clonotype was seen a few times. The V gene is TRBV5-1, the J gene TRBJ2-2; TRBD1 is a possible D gene (5 bases). The CDR3 contains 16 residues. The germline V gene encodes CDR1 SGHRS and CDR2 YFSETQ. The germline V and J ends were trimmed by 0 bases and 0 bases, with 9 bases remaining between them. The CDR3 sequence is CASSLVTVSNTGELFF. The CDR3 DNA sequence: TGCGCCAGCAGCTTGGTGACAGTTTCGAACACCGGGGAGCTGTTTTTT.

There are many counts of this clonotype. This chain uses TRBV6-5 with TRBJ1-2; D is undetermined. Germline V gene lookup returns CDR1 MNHEY and CDR2 SVGAGI. The CDR3 extends over 15 amino acids. V was cut by 4 bases and J by 8 bases, with 20 bases left in between. CDR3 sequence (DNA): TGTGCCAGCAGTTCCGTCGCCGGGAGAGGAGGCGGCTACACCTTC. It is translated as CASSSVAGRGGGYTF.

This clonotype was picked up many times. The chain carries TRBV30 and TRBJ1-2; D is unclear. This CDR3 contains 14 residues. CDR1 GTSNPN and CDR2 SVGIG come from the germline V gene (reference sequence). V lost 1 base and J 3 bases, leaving 12 bases between the germline ends. The CDR3 nucleotides read TGTGCCTGGAGTGATCTGGGCCCAGACTATGGCTACACCTTC. It translates to CAWSDLGPDYGYTF.

This clonotype showed up many times. The chain joins TRBV15 to TRBJ1-3; D uncertain. Looked up from germline, CDR1 is LNHNV and CDR2 is YYDKDF (reference sequence). This CDR3 is built from 15 residues. Trimming took 0 bases from V and 0 from J, leaving 6 bases between them. The CDR3 nucleotides are TGTGCCACCAGCAGAGATCTGCCCTCTGGAAACACCATATATTTT. Translation: CATSRDLPSGNTIYF.

This clonotype was counted many times. The gene calls are TRBV30 and TRBJ1-1, with TRBD1 identical over 7 bases. The germline CDR1 and CDR2 sequences are GTSNPN and SVGIG (reference sequence). The CDR3 spans 17 residues. Trimming at V came to 4 bases and at J to 0 bases, leaving 14 bases not matched to a gene. For the CDR3, the DNA is TGTGCCTGGACAGCAACCGACAGGGACTTAATGAACACTGAAGCTTTCTTT. Translated: CAWTATDRDLMNTEAFF.

V is TRBV27 and J is TRBJ2-3; 7 bases map to TRBD1. This CDR3 region has 16 residues. V trimming: 1 base; J trimming: 0 bases; junction bases outside the gene matches: 4. Germline V CDR1 and CDR2: MNHEY, SMNVEV (reference sequence). The CDR3 here is CASSLLDRLSTDTQYF. The CDR3 DNA follows: TGTGCCAGCAGTTTATTGGACAGGCTTAGCACAGATACGCAGTATTTT.

This clonotype was picked up many times. The CDR3 DNA follows: TGCAGCGTTGAAGAGGGTTTAGGCGAGACCCAGTACTTC. It encodes CSVEEGLGETQYF. The chain couples TRBV29-1 to TRBJ2-5; D is uncertain. Germline assignment: CDR1 SQVTM and CDR2 ANQGSEA. The CDR3 length is 13 residues. Trimming stripped 0 bases from V and 5 bases from J, with 10 bases between.

This clonotype was counted ten times or more. The CDR3 loop is CASSPGVSEAFF. CDR3 DNA: TGTGCCAGCAGTCCAGGGGTCTCTGAAGCTTTCTTT. The chain links TRBV6-1 to TRBJ1-1, with TRBD1 as a possible D gene (6 bases). The CDR3 runs to 12 residues. The germline CDR1 and CDR2 sequences are MNHNS and SASEGT. Trimming took 5 bases from V and 6 from J, leaving 10 bases between them.

The chain couples TRBV4-1 to TRBJ2-7, with a possible D match to TRBD2 (5 bases). This CDR3 has 14 amino acids. Trimming removed 1 base at V and 4 bases at J, with 11 bases between. Germline values: CDR1 MGHRA, CDR2 YSYEKL. CDR3 sequence reads: CASSQVREGYEQYF. As DNA, the CDR3 is TGCGCCAGCAGCCAAGTGAGGGAAGGATACGAGCAGTACTTC.

This clonotype was recorded at least ten times. CDR3 amino acids: CASSPDRANIQYF. CDR3 sequence (DNA): TGTGCCAGCAGCCCGGACAGGGCAAACATTCAGTACTTC. The gene calls are TRBV11-2 and TRBJ2-4, with 8 positions matching TRBD1. V dropped 5 bases and J dropped 6; count of bases not matched to a gene: 3. Germline CDR1 SGHAT, CDR2 FQNNGV. This CDR3 contains 13 residues.

This clonotype was picked up many times. The rearrangement links TRBV6-1 to TRBJ1-1; 11 bases agree with TRBD1. Germline lookup yields CDR1 MNHNS and CDR2 SASEGT. Trimming took 5 bases from V and 4 from J; bases not matched to a gene: 6. This CDR3 is built from 15 residues. The chain's CDR3 is CASSTGQGAGTEAFF. CDR3 nucleotides: TGTGCCAGCAGTACCGGACAGGGGGCGGGCACTGAAGCTTTCTTT.

This clonotype came up many times. The chain uses TRBV19 and TRBJ2-2, with 7 bases that match TRBD1. The CDR3 sequence is 14 residues long. The ends lost 1 base at V and 6 bases at J; junction bases unmatched: 2. Germline V gene lookup returns CDR1 LNHDA and CDR2 SQIVND (reference sequence). CDR3 DNA: TGTGCCAGTAGTATAGTTGACAGGGCCGGGGAGCTGTTTTTT. Translating it yields CASSIVDRAGELFF. Complete variable domain (other parts from reference TRBV19 and TRBJ2-2): DGGITQSPKYLFRKEGQNVTLSCEQNLNHDAMYWYRQDPGQGLRLIYYSQIVNDFQKGDIAEGYSVSREKKESFPLTVTSAQKNPTAFYLCASSIVDRAGELFFGEGSRLTVL.

Points on this clonotype: Since a much larger clone is just one base distant, this may be a read error. The CDR3 region has the DNA TGCAGTGCTAGGGCTACCTACGAGCAGTACTTC. Encoded protein: CSARATYEQYF. The J gene is TRBJ2-7, the V gene TRBV20-1, with no clear D. The V end lost 3 bases, the J end lost 2 bases, and 5 bases lay between the germline ends. CDR3 length: 11 residues. CDR1 is DFQATT and CDR2 is SNEGSKA in the germline V gene (reference sequence).

V is TRBV6-2 or TRBV6-3 and J is TRBJ2-7; D is undetermined. The better agreement between TRBJ2-5 and the DNA end casts doubt on the J call. The CDR3 length is 13 residues. Germline-derived CDR1 and CDR2 are MNHEY and SVGEGT. The CDR3 nucleotides are TGTGCCAGCAGTTACCCTAGAGGAGAGACCCAGTACTTC. It translates to CASSYPRGETQYF.

This sequence joins TRBV6-4 and TRBJ2-5, with TRBD2 matching over 7 bases. Unmatched junction bases numbered 11, after V lost 8 bases and J lost 5 bases. Per the germline V gene, CDR1 is MRHNA and CDR2 is SNTAGT. The CDR3 totals 14 residues. This CDR3 is CASGPGGVAETQYF. CDR3 coding DNA: TGTGCCAGCGGTCCTGGGGGGGTGGCGGAGACCCAGTACTTC.

This clonotype was counted only a few times. The V and J genes are TRBV30 and TRBJ1-1; the match to TRBD1 covers 8 bases. V was pared by 0 bases and J by 5 bases, with 20 bases of the junction left unmatched. The V gene's germline CDR1 is GTSNPN and CDR2 SVGIG (reference sequence). The CDR3 is 19 residues long. DNA of the CDR3: TGTGCCTGGAGTGTGAAACAGGGGGGACACTCGGGGCTTTATACTGAAGCTTTCTTT. It is translated as CAWSVKQGGHSGLYTEAFF.

This clonotype was counted at least ten times. The rearrangement uses TRBV30 and TRBJ2-7; no definite D call. V dropped 0 bases and J dropped 4 bases, with 7 bases sitting between them. Germline V CDR1 and CDR2: GTSNPN, SVGIG (reference sequence). There are 12 residues in the CDR3. This CDR3 is CAWSVGNYEQYF. Here the CDR3 DNA reads TGTGCCTGGAGTGTAGGGAATTACGAGCAGTACTTC.

This clonotype was counted ten times or more. The V gene is TRBV6-5, the J gene TRBJ2-5; D possibly corresponds to TRBD2 (5 bases). CDR3 length: 14 amino acids. V lost 0 bases and J lost 7, with 12 bases in between. Per germline, CDR1 MNHEY and CDR2 SVGAGI. CDR3 bases: TGTGCCAGCAGTTACTCGGGCGGGTCAGGGACCCAGTACTTC. The encoded protein is CASSYSGGSGTQYF.

The chain links TRBV6-2 or TRBV6-3 to TRBJ1-6, with D perhaps matching TRBD1 (6 bases). V was shortened by 1 base and J by 7 bases, with 11 bases between the two germline ends. Per the germline V gene, CDR1 is MNHEY and CDR2 is SVGEGT. CDR3 length: 15 residues. The CDR3 here is CASSYYRTENSPLHF. CDR3 sequence (DNA): TGTGCCAGCAGTTACTATAGGACAGAAAATTCACCCCTCCACTTT.

The V gene is TRBV12-3 or TRBV12-4, the J gene TRBJ2-7; D gene ambiguous. The CDR3 spans 16 residues. V lost 5 bases and J lost 5, with 22 bases in between. CDR3 region: CASSAGFSLTDDEQYF. In DNA, the CDR3 is TGTGCCAGCAGTGCTGGTTTCAGCCTCACGGACGACGAGCAGTACTTC.

The gene calls are TRBV11-1 and TRBJ2-7; D not resolved. The CDR3 contains 14 residues. The germline V gene encodes CDR1 SGHAT and CDR2 FQDESV (reference sequence). V was cut by 5 bases and J by 2 bases, with 13 bases left in between. The CDR3 DNA follows: TGTGCCAGCAGCGAAGCTCTAAGGGCCTACGAGCAGTACTTC. Translated: CASSEALRAYEQYF.

In its sample, this clonotype was seen many times. This chain joins TRBV7-2 and TRBJ2-2; D ambiguous. Germline V CDR1 and CDR2: SGHTA, FQGNSA. The V gene lost 5 bases and the J gene lost 3 bases, with 10 bases spanning the gap. The CDR3 consists of 14 residues. This CDR3 is CASSRAEYTGELFF. CDR3 bases: TGTGCCAGCAGCCGAGCCGAGTACACCGGGGAGCTGTTTTTT.